This is a list of T cell receptor beta chains from one sample in a study of blood T cell repertoires in COVID-19. TCRdb's copy holds only in-frame clones and misses some; the assay was immunoSEQ multiplex PCR. The profile shows 500,000 or so clones, roughly 87% of them singletons. Source material: PBMCs or T cells enriched from blood (not recorded which). All receptors derive from a woman between 18 and 29 years old who had recovered from COVID-19. The CDR3 runs from the conserved cysteine through the conserved F or W. A D gene is named only where the DNA matches it firmly. Size tells how often a clone was seen (once, few, many) or the class of an expanded clone, and some rows leave it out.

v_gene	j_gene	len	abundance	d_gene	CDR3aa	CDR3nt
TRBV20-1	TRBJ2-1	11	-	TRBD1	CSAAKGQGGIF	TGCAGTGCTGCGAAGGGACAGGGTGGAATCTTC
TRBV28	TRBJ1-5	16	once	-	CASTSRELGERQPQHF	TGTGCCAGCACCTCCCGTGAGTTAGGAGAGCGTCAGCCCCAGCATTTT
TRBV6-5	TRBJ1-1	10	-	-	CATRNTEAFF	TGTGCCACCCGGAACACTGAAGCTTTCTTT
TRBV7-3	TRBJ1-5	19	-	TRBD1	CASSRAPGQGAHGNQPQHF	TGTGCCAGCAGCCGCGCTCCTGGACAGGGGGCGCACGGCAATCAGCCCCAGCATTTT
TRBV5-6	TRBJ1-6	19	-	TRBD1	CASSYSPGQYLPYNSPLHF	TGTGCCAGCAGCTATAGTCCGGGACAGTACCTCCCCTATAATTCACCCCTCCACTTT
TRBV19	TRBJ1-2	12	-	TRBD1	CASRDRGEGYTF	TGTGCCAGTAGGGACAGGGGAGAAGGCTACACCTTC
TRBV12-5	TRBJ1-5	13	-	-	CASAWGRNQPQHF	TGTGCTAGTGCTTGGGGCAGGAATCAGCCCCAGCATTTT
TRBV5-1	TRBJ2-2	15	-	-	CASSLVSANTGELFF	TGCGCCAGCAGCTTGGTCAGCGCGAACACCGGGGAGCTGTTTTTT
TRBV6-5	TRBJ1-3	15	-	-	CASSISRDSGNTIYF	TGTGCCAGCAGCATAAGCAGGGACTCTGGAAACACCATATATTTT
TRBV19	TRBJ1-5	16	many	TRBD1	CASIAPGGQGGKPQHF	TGTGCCAGTATCGCCCCCGGGGGACAGGGGGGGAAGCCCCAGCATTTT
TRBV13	TRBJ1-1	14	few	TRBD1	CASSSGGANTEAFF	TGTGCCAGCAGCTCAGGGGGCGCGAACACTGAAGCTTTCTTT
TRBV18	TRBJ2-3	17	-	-	CASSSLPRDSLADTQYF	TGTGCCAGCTCATCCCTCCCTCGGGACTCATTGGCAGATACGCAGTATTTT
TRBV7-8	TRBJ2-3	12	-	-	CASSLIRDTQYF	TGTGCCAGCAGCTTAATCAGAGATACGCAGTATTTT
TRBV10-1	TRBJ1-2	13	-	-	CASSESAVYGYTF	TGCGCCAGCAGTGAGTCGGCGGTTTATGGCTACACCTTC
TRBV18	TRBJ2-5	14	-	-	CASSSEGDQETQYF	TGTGCCAGCTCCTCGGAGGGAGACCAAGAGACCCAGTACTTC
TRBV10-3	TRBJ1-2	13	-	-	CASRWEGDYGYTF	TGTGCCAGCCGGTGGGAGGGTGACTATGGCTACACCTTC
TRBV18	TRBJ1-5	15	once	-	CASSPLRYSNQPQHF	TGTGCCAGCTCACCTCTCCGTTATAGCAATCAGCCCCAGCATTTT
TRBV4-2	TRBJ1-1	16	few	TRBD1	CASSRTGGGGNTEAFF	TGTGCCAGCAGCCGGACAGGGGGGGGAGGGAACACTGAAGCTTTCTTT
TRBV5-1	TRBJ2-2	15	-	TRBD1	CASSLGTGNTGELFF	TGCGCCAGCAGCTTGGGGACAGGGAACACCGGGGAGCTGTTTTTT
TRBV2	TRBJ1-2	13	-	-	CASSRQVDYGYTF	TGTGCCAGCAGCAGACAGGTGGACTATGGCTACACCTTC
TRBV6-5	TRBJ1-2	14	once	-	CASSYNLGRWGYTF	TGTGCCAGCAGTTACAACCTGGGGCGATGGGGCTACACCTTC
TRBV24-1	TRBJ2-3	13	-	-	CATRGSVTDTQYF	TGTGCCACCCGCGGAAGCGTCACAGATACGCAGTATTTT
TRBV19	TRBJ2-2	16	once	TRBD1	CASSIGLTGPTGELFF	TGTGCCAGTAGTATAGGTCTGACAGGGCCCACCGGGGAGCTGTTTTTT
TRBV28	TRBJ2-3	15	-	-	CASSFPDREGDTQYF	TGTGCCAGCAGTTTCCCGGACAGGGAGGGAGATACGCAGTATTTT